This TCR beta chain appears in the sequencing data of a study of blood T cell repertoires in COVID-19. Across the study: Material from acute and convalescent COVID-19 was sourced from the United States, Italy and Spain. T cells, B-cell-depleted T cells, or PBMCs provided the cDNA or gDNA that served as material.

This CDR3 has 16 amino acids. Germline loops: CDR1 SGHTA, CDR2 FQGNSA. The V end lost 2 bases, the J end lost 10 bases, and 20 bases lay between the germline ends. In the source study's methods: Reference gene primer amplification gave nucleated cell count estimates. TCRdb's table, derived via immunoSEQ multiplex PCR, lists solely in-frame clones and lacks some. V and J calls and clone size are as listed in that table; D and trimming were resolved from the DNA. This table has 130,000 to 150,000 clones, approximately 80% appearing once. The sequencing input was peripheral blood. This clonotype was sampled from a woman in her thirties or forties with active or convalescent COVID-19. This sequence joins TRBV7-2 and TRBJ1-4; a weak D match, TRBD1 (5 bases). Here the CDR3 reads CASSLRGGQGGGKLFF. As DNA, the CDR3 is TGTGCCAGCAGCTTAAGGGGCGGGCAGGGAGGCGGAAAACTGTTTTTT.